This entry lists 21 T cell receptor beta chains sequenced from one sample in a study of beta chain features in type 1 diabetes. The isolated RNA, all of it, was reverse transcribed, so expressed TCRB transcripts were what got sequenced. The method was immunoSEQ multiplex PCR; TCRdb's version includes in-frame clones alone and lacks a portion of them. Here the sample spans 140,000 to 150,000 clones, roughly 48% being singletons. Sample: Tregs from blood. Receptors were obtained from a man younger than 30 in good health.

This clone was seen more than once but under ten times. This chain uses TRBV5-1 with TRBJ2-7, with a tentative D call TRBD2 (5 bases). V lost 3 bases, J lost 2 bases, and 18 bases lay in between. The germline gives CDR1 SGHRS, CDR2 YFSETQ. The CDR3 extends over 16 amino acids. CDR3 DNA: TGCGCCAGCAGCTCCCGTCGTCCGGGGTCAGCCTACGAGCAGTACTTC. Translating it yields CASSSRRPGSAYEQYF.

This clone was recorded once. The CDR3 is CASSIPGGILHF. The CDR3 DNA sequence: TGTGCCAGTAGTATTCCCGGCGGAATCCTCCACTTT. The chain carries TRBV19 and TRBJ1-6; D uncertain. Germline V CDR1 and CDR2: LNHDA, SQIVND (reference sequence). The CDR3 length is 12 residues. V lost 3 bases and J 15 bases, leaving 12 bases between the germline ends.

This clone was counted a few times. V is TRBV4-2 and J is TRBJ2-1; perhaps TRBD2 as D (6 bases). Germline CDR1 reads LGHNA; CDR2 reads YNFKEQ. Trimming shortened V by 0 bases and J by 13 bases, and 13 bases separated the two germline ends. The CDR3 is 13 residues long. The CDR3 sequence: CASSQDQGRGQFF. The CDR3 nucleotides are TGTGCCAGCAGCCAAGATCAAGGGCGGGGTCAGTTCTTC.

The V and J genes are TRBV2 and TRBJ2-3, with D unresolved. Trimming cost V 8 bases and J 1 base, with 10 bases left between them. Germline values: CDR1 SNHLY, CDR2 FYNNEI. The CDR3 covers 13 residues. The CDR3 region has the DNA TGTGCCAGCGCAAGACACGGCACAGATACGCAGTATTTT. Protein: CASARHGTDTQYF. Based on the CDR3 plus reference TRBV2 and TRBJ2-3, the full variable domain is EPEVTQTPSHQVTQMGQEVILRCVPISNHLYFYWYRQILGQKVEFLVSFYNNEISEKSEIFDDQFSVERPDGSNFTLKIRSTKLEDSAMYFCASARHGTDTQYFGPGTRLTVL.

V gene TRBV28 combines with J gene TRBJ2-2; D gene ambiguous. Germline assignment: CDR1 MDHEN and CDR2 SYDVKM. The CDR3 loop spans 14 amino acids. Deletions cut 2 bases from V and 7 bases from J, with 11 bases between. CDR3 region: CASSLTGRRGELFF. In nucleotides, the CDR3 is TGTGCCAGCAGTTTAACCGGTCGTCGCGGGGAGCTGTTTTTT.

This clone was detected a few times. The chain employs TRBV7-9 and TRBJ2-1; D is possibly TRBD1 (6 bases). CDR3 length: 14 amino acids. V lost 2 bases and J 5 bases, leaving 10 bases between the germline ends. Looked up from germline, CDR1 is SEHNR and CDR2 is FQNEAQ (reference sequence). The CDR3 region is CASSLIQGHNEQFF. CDR3 nucleotides: TGTGCCAGCAGCTTAATCCAGGGGCACAATGAGCAGTTCTTC.

This clone has only one observation. The DNA for the CDR3 is TGTGCCAGCAGTTCCCCGGGACAGGGGATGAGGGAGCAGTACTTC. Translating it yields CASSSPGQGMREQYF. The chain combines TRBV28 with TRBJ2-7; 10 bases map to TRBD1. Per germline, CDR1 MDHEN and CDR2 SYDVKM. With 4 bases clipped from V and 7 bases from J, the junction kept 10 bases outside the gene matches. There are 15 residues in the CDR3. The complete variable domain, with remaining parts taken from reference TRBV28 and TRBJ2-7, reads DVKVTQSSRYLVKRTGEKVFLECVQDMDHENMFWYRQDPGLGLRLIYFSYDVKMKEKGDIPEGYSVSREKKERFSLILESASTNQTSMYLCASSSPGQGMREQYFGPGTRLTVT.

The chain is built from TRBV6-5 and TRBJ2-7; D is unclear. The length of the CDR3 is 14 residues. CDR1 is MNHEY and CDR2 is SVGAGI in the germline V gene. Between the trimmed V and J ends, which lost 2 bases and 2 bases, there was a span of 10 bases. The CDR3 here is CASSYSRAAYEQYF. The DNA for the CDR3 is TGTGCCAGCAGTTACAGTCGCGCCGCCTACGAGCAGTACTTC.

The chain couples TRBV19 to TRBJ2-3, with TRBD2 matching over 7 bases. Germline V CDR1 and CDR2: LNHDA, SQIVND (reference sequence). This CDR3 is 15 amino acids long. V lost 7 bases and J lost 0; bases outside the gene matches: 7. The CDR3 region has the DNA TGTGCCAGTAAAGTCCTAGCGGTTAGCACAGATACGCAGTATTTT. Protein: CASKVLAVSTDTQYF.

J is TRBJ1-1 and V is TRBV15; D is perhaps TRBD1 (6 bases). The CDR3 covers 14 residues. Germline assignment: CDR1 LNHNV and CDR2 YYDKDF (reference sequence). Trimming removed 3 bases at V and 5 bases at J, with 13 bases between. The CDR3 loop reads CATSSPTGATEAFF. The CDR3 DNA follows: TGTGCCACCAGCAGCCCGACAGGAGCGACTGAAGCTTTCTTT.

The chain is built from TRBV9 and TRBJ1-6, with 10 positions matching TRBD1. Trimming took 3 bases from V and 4 from J; bases not matched to a gene: 10. This CDR3 has 18 amino acids. Per the germline V gene, CDR1 is SGDLS and CDR2 is YYNGEE. Here the CDR3 DNA reads TGTGCCAGCAGCGCGACAGGGGGCCAGGGAAATTATAATTCACCCCTCCACTTT. Translating it yields CASSATGGQGNYNSPLHF.

The gene calls are TRBV5-1 and TRBJ2-7, with D perhaps matching TRBD1 (6 bases). V was pared by 0 bases and J by 10 bases, with 20 bases between. The CDR3 loop spans 15 amino acids. CDR1 and CDR2 from the germline V gene are SGHRS and YFSETQ. DNA for the CDR3: TGCGCCAGCAGCTTGGACCCGGACAGCGCCGCGTTTCAGTACTTC. It specifies CASSLDPDSAAFQYF.

This clone was found a few times. The gene calls are TRBV7-9 and TRBJ2-1; 7 nucleotides align to TRBD2. Germline CDR1 SEHNR, CDR2 FQNEAQ (reference sequence). V trimming: 3 bases; J trimming: 1 base; junction bases outside the gene matches: 9. This CDR3 is built from 17 residues. This chain's CDR3 is CASSLGLGGISYNEQFF. The CDR3 region has the DNA TGTGCCAGCAGCTTGGGCCTCGGGGGGATTTCCTACAATGAGCAGTTCTTC.

The chain carries TRBV5-4 and TRBJ1-4, with a tentative D call TRBD1 (5 bases). There are 14 residues in the CDR3. Germline V lookup: CDR1 SGHNT, CDR2 YYREEE (reference sequence). Between the trimmed V and J ends, which lost 0 bases and 7 bases, there was a span of 10 bases. CDR3 in DNA: TGTGCCAGCAGCTTGGCGGGGGACGGTGAAAAACTGTTTTTT. Protein sequence: CASSLAGDGEKLFF.

The chain uses TRBV7-3 and TRBJ2-1; a weak D match, TRBD1 (6 bases). This CDR3 spans 13 amino acids. Trimming pared 5 bases from V and 4 bases from J, leaving 9 bases between. Per germline, CDR1 SGHTA and CDR2 FQGTGA. CDR3: CASSGTRYNEQFF. Written as DNA, the CDR3 is TGTGCCAGCAGCGGGACACGATACAATGAGCAGTTCTTC.

This sequence joins TRBV9 and TRBJ2-3; D is undetermined. The CDR3 consists of 11 residues. Per germline, CDR1 SGDLS and CDR2 YYNGEE. V was cut by 3 bases and J by 5 bases, with 4 bases left in between. CDR3 in DNA: TGTGCCAGCAGCGGGAGAGATACGCAGTATTTT. Encoded protein: CASSGRDTQYF.

The V call is TRBV27, the J call TRBJ2-3; D is possibly TRBD1 (5 bases). The germline V and J ends were trimmed by 6 bases and 3 bases, with 13 bases remaining between them. Germline-derived CDR1 and CDR2 are MNHEY and SMNVEV (reference sequence). This CDR3 has 14 amino acids. The CDR3 here is CASRYQGWTDTQYF. CDR3 coding DNA: TGTGCCAGCAGATACCAGGGATGGACAGATACGCAGTATTTT.

This clone was recorded a few times. This sequence joins TRBV6-6 and TRBJ1-1; 8 nucleotides align to TRBD1. The CDR3 has 16 residues. V lost 1 base and J lost 3; bases outside the gene matches: 7. Looked up from germline, CDR1 is MNHNY and CDR2 is SVGAGI (reference sequence). The CDR3 loop is CASSYFRTGRDTEAFF. The CDR3 nucleotides are TGTGCCAGCAGTTACTTCCGGACAGGGAGGGACACTGAAGCTTTCTTT.

The chain is built from TRBV2 and TRBJ1-1; no reliable D call. The CDR3 totals 14 residues. Trimming pared 1 base from V and 2 bases from J, leaving 8 bases between. Germline CDR1 reads SNHLY; CDR2 reads FYNNEI. The CDR3 sequence: CASSEGGDNTEAFF. The DNA of the CDR3 is TGTGCCAGCAGTGAAGGTGGAGACAACACTGAAGCTTTCTTT.

This chain uses TRBV10-3 with TRBJ2-7, with TRBD2 matching 10 bases. V gave up 6 bases and J gave up 1 base; unmatched junction bases: 12. CDR3 length equals 17 residues. The germline gives CDR1 ENHRY, CDR2 SYGVKD. The CDR3 region is CAISRGLAGDSSYEQYF. CDR3 DNA sequence: TGTGCCATCAGCCGGGGGCTAGCGGGAGATTCGTCCTACGAGCAGTACTTC.

The chain has TRBV27 and TRBJ2-1; D may be TRBD2 (6 bases). The CDR3 is 13 amino acids. Per germline, CDR1 MNHEY and CDR2 SMNVEV (reference sequence). With 6 bases removed from V and 7 bases from J, the gap between germline ends came to 13 bases. CDR3 in amino acids: CASSDGRRNEQFF. In nucleotides, the CDR3 is TGTGCCAGCAGCGACGGGAGAAGGAATGAGCAGTTCTTC.